This TCR beta chain was recovered during a study of T cell responses to AZD1222 COVID-19 vaccine. The CDR3 covers 16 residues. Losses at the gene ends were 3 bases for V and 4 bases for J; bases not matched to a gene: 5. Germline V CDR1 and CDR2: SGHRS, YFSETQ. Sequenced by immunoSEQ multiplex PCR; TCRdb stores in-frame clones only, minus some. The sample has about 100,000 clones, 86% seen once. This sequence originates from an adult who received the MenACWY meningococcal vaccine as a control. The source material was peripheral blood, sampled 28 days after the second dose of the MenACWY control vaccine. The rearrangement links TRBV5-1 to TRBJ2-1, with 12 bases lining up with TRBD2. The CDR3 sequence: CASSYTSGGPYNEQFF. For the CDR3, the DNA is TGCGCCAGCAGCTACACTAGCGGGGGGCCTTACAATGAGCAGTTCTTC.